The TCR beta chain described here comes from a study of cytomegalovirus exposure and HLA in healthy donors. Study conclusions and caveats: It emerged from a later analysis that several of the most significant clusters appeared to be linked to common viral pathogens. Cytomegalovirus-associated status was assigned to 164 TCR beta chains.

Amplification used 60 Vbeta primers and 13 Jbeta primers. Sequencing was performed with immunoSEQ multiplex PCR; in TCRdb, only in-frame clones are kept and a portion is missing. The profile shows about 140,000 clones, around 79% of them singletons. Comments on this clone: Its specificity is not known.

V gave up 6 bases and J gave up 7 bases; unmatched junction bases: 9. CDR1 is MNHNY and CDR2 is SVGAGI in the germline V gene (reference sequence). This CDR3 spans 14 amino acids. The clonotype originates from a female donor in good health and CMV-seronegative. Source material: PBMCs. The V gene is TRBV6-6, the J gene TRBJ2-7, with 10 bases identical to TRBD2. This CDR3 reads CASRVALAGVEQYF. The CDR3, as DNA: TGTGCCAGCAGAGTTGCGCTAGCGGGAGTGGAGCAGTACTTC.